This T cell receptor beta chain was obtained from a study of T cell repertoires in cytomegalovirus infection (dated by TCRdb to the late 2010s). Study-wide context: The HLA type of each donor mattered for the analysis, because public TCR beta signatures pointed to carriage of CMV infection along with the matching HLA type. What the research found in general, with its limitations: In both this cohort and an independent cohort of some 380 donors, the cumulative frequency of public TCR beta family members distinguished carriers of CMV infection plus the relevant HLA type. In the ex vivo response, HLA-C-restricted CMV-specific TCR beta clonotypes were dominant, and in two of eight donors the single most frequent clonotype came from this HLA-C-restricted group.

For this clonotype: Its antigen remains undetermined. Base qualities are missing; no much larger clone stands one base away.

CDR1 and CDR2, looked up from the germline V gene, are SGHRS and YFSETQ. Relative to germline, V is missing 1 base and J is missing 9 bases, with 6 bases of the junction outside any gene match. Including cysteine and phenylalanine, the CDR3 has 15 amino acids. Solely the CDR3 DNA is kept, with 45 bases framed from the first base. This sample was sequenced with an Illumina HiSeq 1500. The public reads were reprocessed in TCRdb via fastp at Q25 and MiXCR, keeping in-frame beta chains. Rows with one shared CDR3 protein collapse into an entry with the most common genes and DNA. The sample includes around 450,000 distinct CDR3 sequences, with about 11% observed a single time. The ten most abundant clones make up about 10% of the sample.

Sequencing was carried out using PBMCs. The TCR comes from a human donor in good health (CMV status not recorded). Some clones in this sample may be carry-over from other donors' samples. The sequence is built from TRBV5-1 and TRBJ1-6; 8 middle bases align to TRBD1. The nucleotide sequence reads as follows: TGCGCCAGCAGCTTGCAGGGGGCTGAAGGTTCACCCCTCCACTTT. Protein translation: CASSLQGAEGSPLHF.